The entry below describes one T cell receptor beta chain. This receptor's antigen is unknown. It has no much larger one-base neighbor in the sample; base qualities were not kept. This record comes from a study of T cell changes during pregnancy in multiple sclerosis (dated by TCRdb to the late 2010s). General notes on the study: In women with multiple sclerosis, the researchers looked at how the T cell repertoire shifted as pregnancy progressed.

According to the germline V gene, CDR1 reads KGHSH and CDR2 reads LQKENI. V ends up 0 bases short and J 8 bases short, with an unmatched junction base count of 2. From cysteine to phenylalanine, the CDR3 is 15 amino acids long. The retained sequence is limited to the CDR3, 45 bases, with the frame set at the first base. Library construction relied on the immunoSEQ multiplex PCR assay. The immuneACCESS repertoire file appears here via TCRdb, limited to in-frame rearrangements. These files lack a portion of the clones; in checked studies, under half of the deficit traces to unresolved V genes, and the cause of the others is not known. Counted in this sample were some 80,000 clones; roughly 90% of them appeared once. The top ten clonotypes cover approximately 0.88% of the sample.

The source material was peripheral blood, sampled in the first trimester of pregnancy. The sequence is built from TRBV18 and TRBJ2-1; 12 bases in between match TRBD2. The clonotype comes from a female donor in good health, enrolled as a control in a pregnancy study. The CDR3 protein is CASSPPSSGRDEQFF. The DNA reads as follows: TGTGCCAGCTCACCACCTTCTAGCGGGAGGGATGAGCAGTTCTTC.